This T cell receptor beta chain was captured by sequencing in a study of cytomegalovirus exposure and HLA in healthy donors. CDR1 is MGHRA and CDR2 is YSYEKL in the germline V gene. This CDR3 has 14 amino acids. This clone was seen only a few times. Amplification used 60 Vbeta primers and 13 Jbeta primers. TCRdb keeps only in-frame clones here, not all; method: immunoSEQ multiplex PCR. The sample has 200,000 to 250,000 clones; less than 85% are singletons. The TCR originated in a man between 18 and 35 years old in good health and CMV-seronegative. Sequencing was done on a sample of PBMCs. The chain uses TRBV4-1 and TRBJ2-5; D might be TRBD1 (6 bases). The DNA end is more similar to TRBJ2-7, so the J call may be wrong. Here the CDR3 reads CASRFRDNSYEQYF. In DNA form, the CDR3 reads TGCGCCAGCAGATTCCGGGACAATTCCTACGAGCAGTACTTC.